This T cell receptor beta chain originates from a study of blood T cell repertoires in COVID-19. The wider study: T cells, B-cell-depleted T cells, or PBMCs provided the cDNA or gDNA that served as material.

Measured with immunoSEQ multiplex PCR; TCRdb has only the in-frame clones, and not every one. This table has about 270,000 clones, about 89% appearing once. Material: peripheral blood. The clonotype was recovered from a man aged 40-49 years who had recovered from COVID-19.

The CDR3 region is CASSVTRRDNEQFF. The DNA for the CDR3 is TGTGCCAGCAGCGTGACGCGACGGGACAATGAGCAGTTCTTC. The gene calls are TRBV5-4 and TRBJ2-1; D ambiguous. This CDR3 comprises 14 residues. Trimming shortened V by 4 bases and J by 5 bases, and 13 bases separated the two germline ends. Looked up from germline, CDR1 is SGHNT and CDR2 is YYREEE (reference sequence). Full variable domain (remainder filled in from reference TRBV5-4 and TRBJ2-1): ETGVTQSPTHLIKTRGQQVTLRCSSQSGHNTVSWYQQALGQGPQFIFQYYREEENGRGNFPPRFSGLQFPNYSSELNVNALELDDSALYLCASSVTRRDNEQFFGPGTRLTVL.